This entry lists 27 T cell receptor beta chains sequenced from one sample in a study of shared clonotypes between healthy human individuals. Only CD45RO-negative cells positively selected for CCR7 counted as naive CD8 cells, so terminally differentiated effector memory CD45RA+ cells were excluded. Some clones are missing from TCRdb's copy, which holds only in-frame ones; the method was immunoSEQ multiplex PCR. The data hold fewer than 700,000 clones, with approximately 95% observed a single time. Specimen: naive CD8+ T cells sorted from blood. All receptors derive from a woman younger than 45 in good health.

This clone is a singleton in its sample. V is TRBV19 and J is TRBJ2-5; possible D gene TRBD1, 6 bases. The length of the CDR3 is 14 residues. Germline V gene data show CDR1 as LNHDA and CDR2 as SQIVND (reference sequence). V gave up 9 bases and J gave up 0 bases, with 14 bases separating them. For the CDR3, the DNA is TGTGCCAGCCGGGACACCGAGTACCAAGAGACCCAGTACTTC. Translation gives CASRDTEYQETQYF.

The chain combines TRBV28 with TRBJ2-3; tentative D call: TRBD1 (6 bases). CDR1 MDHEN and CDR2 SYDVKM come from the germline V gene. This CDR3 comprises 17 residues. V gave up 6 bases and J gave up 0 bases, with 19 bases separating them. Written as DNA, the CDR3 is TGTGCCAGCAGGTCCCGACAGGCCACCAGAAGCACAGATACGCAGTATTTT. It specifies CASRSRQATRSTDTQYF.

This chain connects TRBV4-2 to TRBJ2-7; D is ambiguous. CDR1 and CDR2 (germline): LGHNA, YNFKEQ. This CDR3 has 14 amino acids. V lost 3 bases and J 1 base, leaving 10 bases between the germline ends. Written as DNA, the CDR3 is TGTGCCAGCAGCCACACATTATTATCCTACGAGCAGTACTTC. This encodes CASSHTLLSYEQYF.

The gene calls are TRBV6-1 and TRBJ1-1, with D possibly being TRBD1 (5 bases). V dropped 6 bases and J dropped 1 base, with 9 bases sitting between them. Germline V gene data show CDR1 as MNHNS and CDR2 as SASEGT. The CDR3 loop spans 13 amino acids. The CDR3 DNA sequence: TGTGCCAGCAGGAGGGACGGGAACACTGAAGCTTTCTTT. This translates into CASRRDGNTEAFF.

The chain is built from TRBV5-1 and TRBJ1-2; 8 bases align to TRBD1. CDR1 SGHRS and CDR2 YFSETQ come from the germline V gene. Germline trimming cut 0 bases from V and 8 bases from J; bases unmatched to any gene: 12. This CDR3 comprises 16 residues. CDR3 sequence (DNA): TGCGCCAGCAGCTTGGGGAAGCCAGCAGGGGGCCACGGCTACACCTTC. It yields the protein CASSLGKPAGGHGYTF.

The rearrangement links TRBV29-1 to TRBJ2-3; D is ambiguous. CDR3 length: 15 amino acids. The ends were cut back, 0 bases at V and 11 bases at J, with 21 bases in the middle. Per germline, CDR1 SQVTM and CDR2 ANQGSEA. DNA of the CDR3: TGCAGCGTTGAAGATCGCCCTCTCTCTCTGAACGGGCAGTATTTT. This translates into CSVEDRPLSLNGQYF.

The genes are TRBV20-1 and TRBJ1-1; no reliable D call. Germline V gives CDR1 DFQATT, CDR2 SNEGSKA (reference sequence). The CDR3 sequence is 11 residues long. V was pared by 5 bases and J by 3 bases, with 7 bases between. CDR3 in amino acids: CSAFRDTEAFF. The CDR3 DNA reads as TGCAGTGCTTTCCGTGACACTGAAGCTTTCTTT.

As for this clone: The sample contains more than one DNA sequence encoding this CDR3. The CDR3 loop is CASSFTSSYEQYF. CDR3 sequence (DNA): TGTGCCAGCAGCTTTACGTCCTCCTACGAGCAGTACTTC. V gene TRBV5-4 combines with J gene TRBJ2-7, with D unclear. Trimming left V 2 bases short and J 0 bases short, with 6 bases between. The CDR3 loop spans 13 amino acids. Germline V gene lookup returns CDR1 SGHNT and CDR2 YYREEE (reference sequence).

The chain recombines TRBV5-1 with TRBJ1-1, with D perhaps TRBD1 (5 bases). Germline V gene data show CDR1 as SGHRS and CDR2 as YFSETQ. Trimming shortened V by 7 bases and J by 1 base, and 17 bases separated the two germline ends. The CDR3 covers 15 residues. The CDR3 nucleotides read TGCGCCAGCCAAAACACGACAGCGACGAACACTGAAGCTTTCTTT. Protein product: CASQNTTATNTEAFF.

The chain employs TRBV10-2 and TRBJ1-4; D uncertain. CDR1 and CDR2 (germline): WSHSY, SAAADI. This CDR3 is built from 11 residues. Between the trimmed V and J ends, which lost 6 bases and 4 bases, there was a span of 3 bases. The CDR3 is CASRDNEKLFF. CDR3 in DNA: TGCGCCAGCAGGGATAATGAAAAACTGTTTTTT.

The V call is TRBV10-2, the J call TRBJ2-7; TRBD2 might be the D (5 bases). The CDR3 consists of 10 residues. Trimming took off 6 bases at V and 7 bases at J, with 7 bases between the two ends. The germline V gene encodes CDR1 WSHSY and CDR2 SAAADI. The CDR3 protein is CASRDLEQYF. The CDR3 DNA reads TGCGCCAGCAGGGACTTAGAGCAGTACTTC.

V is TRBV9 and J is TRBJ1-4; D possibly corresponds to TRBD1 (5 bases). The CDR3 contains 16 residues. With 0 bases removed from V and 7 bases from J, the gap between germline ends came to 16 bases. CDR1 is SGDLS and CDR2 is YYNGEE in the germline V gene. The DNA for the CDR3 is TGTGCCAGCAGCGTAGCTGGAGGGGCGGAGGGTGAAAAACTGTTTTTT. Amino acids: CASSVAGGAEGEKLFF.

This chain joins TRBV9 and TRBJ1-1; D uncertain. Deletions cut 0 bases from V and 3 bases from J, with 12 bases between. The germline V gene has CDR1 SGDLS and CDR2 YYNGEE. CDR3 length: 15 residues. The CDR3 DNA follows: TGTGCCAGCAGCGTAGTGAAGAGGGATGACACTGAAGCTTTCTTT. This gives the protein CASSVVKRDDTEAFF. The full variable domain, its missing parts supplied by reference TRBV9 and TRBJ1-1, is DSGVTQTPKHLITATGQRVTLRCSPRSGDLSVYWYQQSLDQGLQFLIQYYNGEERAKGNILERFSAQQFPDLHSELNLSSLELGDSALYFCASSVVKRDDTEAFFGQGTRLTVV.

Written as DNA, the CDR3 is TGTGCCAGCAGTTCCCTTGGGCGGGAAACCTACGAGCAGTACTTC. It specifies CASSSLGRETYEQYF. The chain links TRBV27 to TRBJ2-7, with D possibly matching TRBD2 (6 bases). The CDR3 is 15 residues long. Germline V CDR1 and CDR2: MNHEY, SMNVEV (reference sequence). The V gene lost 4 bases and the J gene lost 2 bases, with 15 bases spanning the gap.

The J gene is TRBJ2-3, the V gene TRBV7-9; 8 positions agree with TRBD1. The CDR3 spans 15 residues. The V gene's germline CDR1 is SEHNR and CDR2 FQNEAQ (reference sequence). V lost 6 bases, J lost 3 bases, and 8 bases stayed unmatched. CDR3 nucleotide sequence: TGTGCCAGCAGGGGGACAGGTCTTGATACAGATACGCAGTATTTT. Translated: CASRGTGLDTDTQYF.

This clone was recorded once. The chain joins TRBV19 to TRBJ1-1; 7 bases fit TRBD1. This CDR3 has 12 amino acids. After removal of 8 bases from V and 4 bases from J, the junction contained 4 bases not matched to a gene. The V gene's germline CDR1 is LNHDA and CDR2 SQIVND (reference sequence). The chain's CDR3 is CASFSGGTEAFF. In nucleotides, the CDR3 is TGTGCCAGTTTTTCAGGGGGCACTGAAGCTTTCTTT.

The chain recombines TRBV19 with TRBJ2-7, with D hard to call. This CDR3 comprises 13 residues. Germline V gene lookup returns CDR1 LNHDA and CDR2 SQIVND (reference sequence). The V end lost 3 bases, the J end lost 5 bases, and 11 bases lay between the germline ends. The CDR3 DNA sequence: TGTGCCAGTAGTATCACTCCCCCCAACGAGCAGTACTTC. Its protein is CASSITPPNEQYF.

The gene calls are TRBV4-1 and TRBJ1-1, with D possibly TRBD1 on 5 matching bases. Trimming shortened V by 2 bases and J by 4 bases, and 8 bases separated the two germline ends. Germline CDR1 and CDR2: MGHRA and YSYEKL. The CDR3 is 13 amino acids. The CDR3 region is CASSQLGGTEAFF. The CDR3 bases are TGCGCCAGCAGCCAACTTGGGGGCACTGAAGCTTTCTTT.

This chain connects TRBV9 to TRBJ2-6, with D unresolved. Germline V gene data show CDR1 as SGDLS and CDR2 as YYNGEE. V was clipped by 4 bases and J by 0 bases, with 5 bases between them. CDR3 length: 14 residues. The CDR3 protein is CASSPSSGANVLTF. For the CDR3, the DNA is TGTGCCAGCAGCCCGAGCTCTGGGGCCAACGTCCTGACTTTC.

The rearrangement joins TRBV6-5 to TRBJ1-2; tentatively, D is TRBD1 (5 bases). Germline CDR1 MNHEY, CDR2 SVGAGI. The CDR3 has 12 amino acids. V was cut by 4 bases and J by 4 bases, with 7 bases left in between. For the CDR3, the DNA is TGTGCCAGCAGTTGGGACGGCTATGGCTACACCTTC. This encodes CASSWDGYGYTF.

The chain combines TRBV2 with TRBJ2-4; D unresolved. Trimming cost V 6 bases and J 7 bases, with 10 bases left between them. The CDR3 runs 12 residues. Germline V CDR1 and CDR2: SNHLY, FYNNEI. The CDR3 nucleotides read TGTGCCAGCAGAGGATCTAGGAACATTCAGTACTTC. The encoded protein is CASRGSRNIQYF. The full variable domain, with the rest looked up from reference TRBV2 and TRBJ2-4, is EPEVTQTPSHQVTQMGQEVILRCVPISNHLYFYWYRQILGQKVEFLVSFYNNEISEKSEIFDDQFSVERPDGSNFTLKIRSTKLEDSAMYFCASRGSRNIQYFGAGTRLSVL.

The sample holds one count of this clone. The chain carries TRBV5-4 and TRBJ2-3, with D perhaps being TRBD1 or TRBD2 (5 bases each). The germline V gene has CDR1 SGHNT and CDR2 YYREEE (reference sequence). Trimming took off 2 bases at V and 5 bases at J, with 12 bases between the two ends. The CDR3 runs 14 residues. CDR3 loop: CASSFIGAGDTQYF. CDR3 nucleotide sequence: TGTGCCAGCAGCTTTATAGGGGCGGGAGATACGCAGTATTTT.

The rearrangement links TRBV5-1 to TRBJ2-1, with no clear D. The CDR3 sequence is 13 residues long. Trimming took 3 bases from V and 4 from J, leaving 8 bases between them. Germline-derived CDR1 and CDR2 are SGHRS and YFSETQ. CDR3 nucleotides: TGCGCCAGCAGCTACGACTCATACAATGAGCAGTTCTTC. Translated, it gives CASSYDSYNEQFF.

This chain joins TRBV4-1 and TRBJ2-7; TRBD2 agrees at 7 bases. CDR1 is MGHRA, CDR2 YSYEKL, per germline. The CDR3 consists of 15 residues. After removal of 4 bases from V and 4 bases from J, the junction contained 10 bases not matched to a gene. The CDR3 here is CASSPRGGSWYEQYF. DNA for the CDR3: TGCGCCAGCAGCCCCCGCGGCGGGAGCTGGTACGAGCAGTACTTC.

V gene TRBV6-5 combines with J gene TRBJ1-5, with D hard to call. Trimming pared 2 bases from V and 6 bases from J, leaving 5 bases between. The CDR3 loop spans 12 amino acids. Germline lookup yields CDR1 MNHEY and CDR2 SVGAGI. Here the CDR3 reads CASSYLGQPQHF. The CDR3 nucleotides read TGTGCCAGCAGTTACCTTGGTCAGCCCCAGCATTTT.

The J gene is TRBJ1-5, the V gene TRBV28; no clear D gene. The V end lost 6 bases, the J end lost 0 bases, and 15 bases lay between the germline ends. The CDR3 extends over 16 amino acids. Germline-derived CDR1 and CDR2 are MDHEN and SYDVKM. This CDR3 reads CASRTGLLYSNQPQHF. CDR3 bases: TGTGCCAGCAGAACCGGGCTCCTTTATAGCAATCAGCCCCAGCATTTT.

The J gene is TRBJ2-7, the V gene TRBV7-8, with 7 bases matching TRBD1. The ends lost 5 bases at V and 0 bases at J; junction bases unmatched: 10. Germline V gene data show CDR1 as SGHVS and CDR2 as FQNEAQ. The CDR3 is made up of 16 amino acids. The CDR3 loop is CASSDGLGGGSYEQYF. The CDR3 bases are TGTGCCAGCAGCGACGGCCTAGGGGGCGGCTCCTACGAGCAGTACTTC.